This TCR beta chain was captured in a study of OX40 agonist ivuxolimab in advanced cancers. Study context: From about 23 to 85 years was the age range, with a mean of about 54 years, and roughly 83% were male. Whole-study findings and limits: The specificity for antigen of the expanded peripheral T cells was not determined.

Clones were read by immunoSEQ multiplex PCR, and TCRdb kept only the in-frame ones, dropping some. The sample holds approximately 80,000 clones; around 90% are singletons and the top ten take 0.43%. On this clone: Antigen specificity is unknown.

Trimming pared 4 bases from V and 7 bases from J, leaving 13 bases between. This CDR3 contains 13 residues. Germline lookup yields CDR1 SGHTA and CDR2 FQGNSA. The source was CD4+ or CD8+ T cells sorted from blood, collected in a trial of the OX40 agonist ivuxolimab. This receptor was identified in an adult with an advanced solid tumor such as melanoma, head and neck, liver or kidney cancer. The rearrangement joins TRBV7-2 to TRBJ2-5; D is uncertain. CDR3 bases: TGTGCCAGCAGCTCAGCGATGAAAGGGACCCAGTACTTC. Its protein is CASSSAMKGTQYF. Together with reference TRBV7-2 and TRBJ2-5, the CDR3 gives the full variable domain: GAGVSQSPSNKVTEKGKDVELRCDPISGHTALYWYRQSLGQGLEFLIYFQGNSAPDKSGLPSDRFSAERTGGSVSTLTIQRTQQEDSAVYLCASSSAMKGTQYFGPGTRLLVL.